Listed below are T cell receptor beta chains from one sample, sequenced in a study of cytomegalovirus exposure and HLA in healthy donors. The method was immunoSEQ multiplex PCR; TCRdb's version includes in-frame clones alone and lacks a portion of them. The profile shows tens of thousands of clones, approximately 93% of them singletons. Sequencing input: PBMCs. The source is a woman under 30 in good health and CMV-seropositive. The CDR3 runs from the conserved cysteine through the conserved F or W. A D gene is named only where the DNA matches it firmly. Clone size is not always given. Where it is, it says once, few, many or a class for expanded clones.

NA,TRBV5-1,TRBD1,TRBJ1-2,CASSLGQGAQGYTF,TGCGCCAGCAGCTTGGGACAGGGGGCGCAAGGCTACACCTTC
NA,TRBV28,NA,TRBJ1-4,CASSLVGHSTNEKLFF,TGTGCCAGCAGTTTAGTTGGACACTCAACTAATGAAAAACTGTTTTTT
NA,TRBV5-8,TRBD1,TRBJ1-5,CASSRGQGRNQPQHF,TGTGCCAGCAGCCGGGGACAGGGTCGGAATCAGCCCCAGCATTTT
NA,TRBV5-1,TRBD1,TRBJ2-7,CASSLDRGRYEQYF,TGCGCCAGCAGCTTGGACAGGGGGCGGTACGAGCAGTACTTC
NA,TRBV7-8,NA,TRBJ2-7,CASTQRGHLSYEQYF,TGTGCCAGCACCCAACGGGGTCACCTCTCCTACGAGCAGTACTTC
NA,TRBV28,NA,TRBJ1-5,CASRAGQRGGNQPQHF,TGTGCCAGTAGGGCAGGGCAAAGGGGTGGCAATCAGCCCCAGCATTTT
NA,TRBV7-9,NA,TRBJ2-3,CASSLWGGYSTDTQYF,TGTGCCAGCAGCTTATGGGGCGGCTATTCCACAGATACGCAGTATTTT
NA,TRBV6-5,NA,TRBJ1-5,CASSYRGEDQPQHF,TGTGCCAGCAGTTACAGGGGCGAGGATCAGCCCCAGCATTTT
NA,TRBV19,NA,TRBJ1-2,CASRVQDSYGYTF,TGTGCCAGTAGAGTCCAGGACAGCTATGGCTACACCTTC
NA,TRBV6-6,NA,TRBJ2-7,CASSREQGISYEQYF,TGTGCCAGCAGTCGCGAACAGGGAATTTCCTACGAGCAGTACTTC
once,TRBV19,NA,TRBJ2-7,CASSGLAYEQYF,TGTGCCAGTAGTGGACTTGCTTACGAGCAGTACTTC
NA,TRBV5-1,NA,TRBJ2-7,CASSLGPGTGGEQYF,TGCGCCAGCAGCTTGGGCCCGGGCACCGGAGGAGAGCAGTACTTC
once,TRBV28,NA,TRBJ2-5,CASRKTARGTQYF,TGTGCCAGCAGAAAGACAGCAAGGGGAACCCAGTACTTC
NA,TRBV9,TRBD1,TRBJ1-2,CASSEGGQGGRNYGYTF,TGTGCCAGCAGCGAAGGGGGACAGGGGGGCAGAAACTATGGCTACACCTTC
NA,TRBV11-2,TRBD2,TRBJ2-2,CASTLNSGGSTGELFF,TGTGCCAGCACTCTAAATAGCGGGGGGTCCACCGGGGAGCTGTTTTTT
once,TRBV9,NA,TRBJ2-3,CASSVEGGASTDTQYF,TGTGCCAGCAGCGTAGAAGGGGGGGCTAGCACAGATACGCAGTATTTT
NA,TRBV7-2,TRBD2,TRBJ2-5,CASSPGTSGEETQYF,TGTGCCAGCAGCCCCGGGACTAGCGGGGAAGAGACCCAGTACTTC
NA,TRBV5-4,TRBD1,TRBJ2-7,CASSQDGRDRAGVYEQYF,TGTGCCAGCAGCCAAGATGGGCGCGACAGGGCCGGGGTCTACGAGCAGTACTTC
NA,TRBV30,NA,TRBJ2-7,CAWTDSSYEQYF,TGTGCCTGGACCGACAGTTCCTACGAGCAGTACTTC
NA,TRBV27,TRBD1,TRBJ1-2,CASSLTGVGGYTF,TGTGCCAGCAGTTTAACAGGGGTGGGTGGCTACACCTTC
NA,TRBV6-5,NA,TRBJ2-6,CASSYTAGTGANVLTF,TGTGCCAGCAGTTACACGGCAGGGACTGGGGCCAACGTCCTGACTTTC
NA,TRBV9,NA,TRBJ2-5,CASSPSPGWQETQYF,TGTGCCAGCAGCCCGAGCCCAGGGTGGCAAGAGACCCAGTACTTC
NA,TRBV4-3,NA,TRBJ2-7,CASSQDLVLGAPYEQYF,TGCGCCAGCAGCCAAGATTTGGTACTAGGAGCCCCCTACGAGCAGTACTTC
NA,TRBV7-2,NA,TRBJ2-7,CASSDGPSREQYF,TGTGCCAGCAGCGACGGTCCCTCGCGGGAGCAGTACTTC
NA,TRBV29-1,TRBD1,TRBJ2-7,CSVDHWKDRGYEQYF,TGCAGCGTTGATCATTGGAAGGACAGGGGTTACGAGCAGTACTTC
once,TRBV5-4,TRBD1,TRBJ2-2,CASSVDRGRTGELFF,TGTGCCAGCAGCGTCGACAGGGGGCGGACCGGGGAGCTGTTTTTT
NA,TRBV9,NA,TRBJ2-1,CASSLESNLDEQFF,TGTGCCAGCAGCTTAGAGTCTAACCTCGATGAGCAGTTCTTC
NA,TRBV2,NA,TRBJ1-1,CATQGPNFNTEAFF,TGTGCCACCCAGGGGCCGAACTTCAACACTGAAGCTTTCTTT
NA,TRBV27,NA,TRBJ1-4,CASSSTRTASNEKLFF,TGTGCCAGCAGTTCGACTCGGACAGCGAGTAATGAAAAACTGTTTTTT
NA,TRBV5-4,TRBD1,TRBJ2-7,CASSPGTGGYEQYF,TGTGCCAGCAGCCCCGGGACAGGGGGCTACGAGCAGTACTTC
NA,TRBV7-9,NA,TRBJ1-2,CASSLEAGSYTF,TGTGCCAGCAGCTTAGAGGCGGGGAGCTACACCTTC
NA,TRBV4-3,TRBD1,TRBJ2-3,CASSHTGGSTDTQYF,TGCGCCAGCAGCCATACAGGGGGGAGCACAGATACGCAGTATTTT
NA,TRBV19,TRBD1,TRBJ1-5,CASSRQGVTNQPQHF,TGTGCCAGTAGCCGACAGGGGGTGACCAATCAGCCCCAGCATTTT
once,TRBV5-6,TRBD1,TRBJ2-6,CASKTGGGANVLTF,TGTGCCAGCAAGACAGGGGGTGGGGCCAACGTCCTGACTTTC
NA,TRBV27,NA,TRBJ1-5,CASSLYYGGWDQPQHF,TGTGCCAGCAGTTTATATTACGGCGGATGGGATCAGCCCCAGCATTTT
NA,TRBV2,TRBD1,TRBJ1-6,CASRQGQAPNSPLHF,TGTGCCAGCAGGCAAGGACAGGCTCCTAATTCACCCCTCCACTTT
once,TRBV6-5,NA,TRBJ1-1,CASRAGFGEAFF,TGTGCCAGCAGGGCGGGTTTTGGTGAAGCTTTCTTT
once,TRBV28,TRBD1,TRBJ1-1,CASRPGTGGQNTEAFF,TGTGCCAGCAGGCCCGGGACAGGGGGTCAGAACACTGAAGCTTTCTTT
NA,TRBV28,TRBD1,TRBJ1-5,CASRRTGGSGSNQPQHF,TGTGCCAGCAGACGTACAGGGGGCAGCGGTAGCAATCAGCCCCAGCATTTT
few,TRBV5-4,TRBD2,TRBJ2-3,CASSAGLAGGATDTQYF,TGTGCCAGCAGCGCGGGACTAGCGGGAGGCGCCACAGATACGCAGTATTTT
NA,TRBV30,NA,TRBJ2-3,CAWSVGGQGTDTQYF,TGTGCCTGGAGTGTAGGGGGTCAAGGCACAGATACGCAGTATTTT
once,TRBV28,NA,TRBJ1-1,CASTHNIEAFF,TGTGCCAGCACCCATAACATTGAAGCTTTCTTT
NA,TRBV2,TRBD1,TRBJ1-1,CASSSTGGSNTEAFF,TGTGCCAGCAGTTCGACAGGGGGTAGTAACACTGAAGCTTTCTTT
NA,TRBV4-3,NA,TRBJ2-3,CASSSRGGSDTQYF,TGCGCCAGCAGTTCCAGGGGCGGCTCAGATACGCAGTATTTT
NA,TRBV11-2,NA,TRBJ1-2,CASSGVRGRNYGYTF,TGTGCCAGCAGTGGAGTGAGAGGGAGGAACTATGGCTACACCTTC
NA,TRBV30,NA,TRBJ1-2,CAWSQGRDYGYTF,TGTGCCTGGAGTCAGGGCAGGGACTATGGCTACACCTTC
NA,TRBV7-9,NA,TRBJ1-2,CASRKDSGGYTF,TGTGCCAGCAGGAAGGACAGTGGTGGCTACACCTTC
NA,TRBV29-1,NA,TRBJ1-1,CSVGPGWAMNTEAFF,TGCAGCGTTGGACCAGGGTGGGCCATGAACACTGAAGCTTTCTTT
once,TRBV4-3,TRBD1,TRBJ1-1,CASSNLLGTGQNTEAFF,TGCGCCAGCAGTAATTTGTTAGGGACAGGGCAGAACACTGAAGCTTTCTTT
NA,TRBV6-5,NA,TRBJ2-3,CASSYSSGGGTDTQYF,TGTGCCAGCAGTTACTCGTCGGGTGGGGGGACAGATACGCAGTATTTT
NA,TRBV10-3,NA,TRBJ2-7,CAIRTGLVSYEQYF,TGTGCCATCAGGACAGGATTAGTATCCTACGAGCAGTACTTC
NA,TRBV7-9,NA,TRBJ2-1,CASSLVLSSAYNEQFF,TGTGCCAGCAGCTTAGTTCTTTCGAGCGCCTACAATGAGCAGTTCTTC
NA,TRBV2,TRBD1,TRBJ1-3,CASRKTGGTGNTIYF,TGTGCCAGCAGGAAGACAGGGGGGACTGGAAACACCATATATTTT
once,TRBV30,NA,TRBJ1-2,CAWSLEARSYGYTF,TGTGCCTGGAGTTTGGAAGCGCGGAGCTATGGCTACACCTTC
NA,TRBV2,NA,TRBJ1-5,CASSVDYYSNQPQHF,TGTGCCAGCAGCGTAGATTATTATAGCAATCAGCCCCAGCATTTT
NA,TRBV10-3,TRBD2,TRBJ2-3,CAIAPSGSGDTQYF,TGTGCCATCGCCCCTAGCGGGAGCGGAGATACGCAGTATTTT
NA,TRBV10-3,NA,TRBJ2-5,CAISESAGQETQYF,TGTGCCATCAGTGAGTCGGCGGGGCAAGAGACCCAGTACTTC
NA,TRBV28,NA,TRBJ1-5,CASSSGQLLNQPQHF,TGTGCCAGCAGTTCCGGACAGTTATTAAATCAGCCCCAGCATTTT